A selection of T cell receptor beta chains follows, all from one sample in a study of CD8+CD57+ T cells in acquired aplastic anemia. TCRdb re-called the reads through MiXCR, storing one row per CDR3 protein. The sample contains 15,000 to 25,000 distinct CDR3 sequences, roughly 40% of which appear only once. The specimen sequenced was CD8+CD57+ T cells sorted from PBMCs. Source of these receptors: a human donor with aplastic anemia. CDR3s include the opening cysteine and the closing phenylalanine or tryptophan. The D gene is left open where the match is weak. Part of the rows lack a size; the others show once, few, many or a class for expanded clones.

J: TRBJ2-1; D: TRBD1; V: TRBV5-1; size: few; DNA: TGCGCCAGCAGCCAGGACAGGGGGCAACACAATGAGCAGTTCTTC; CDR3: CASSQDRGQHNEQFF
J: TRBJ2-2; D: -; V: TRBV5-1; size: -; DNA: TGCGCCAGCAGCTTGGACAATAGAAACACCGGGGAGCTGTTTTTT; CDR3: CASSLDNRNTGELFF
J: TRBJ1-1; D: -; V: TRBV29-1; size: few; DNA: TGCAGCGCTCCCAGGGGTGAACGCACTGAAGCTTTCTTT; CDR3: CSAPRGERTEAFF
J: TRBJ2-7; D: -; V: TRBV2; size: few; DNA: TGTGCCGGCTACAGGGAGGACTACGAGCAGTACTTC; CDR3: CAGYREDYEQYF
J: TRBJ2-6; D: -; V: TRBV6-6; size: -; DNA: TGTGCCAGCAGTTACCGCGAGACTAACGTCCTGACTTTC; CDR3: CASSYRETNVLTF
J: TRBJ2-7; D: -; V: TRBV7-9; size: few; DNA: TGTGCCAGCAGCTTTGGGGACAACGAGCAGTACTTC; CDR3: CASSFGDNEQYF
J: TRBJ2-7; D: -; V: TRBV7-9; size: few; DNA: TGTGCCAGCATCCTTCGACAGGTAAGCTCCTACGAGCAGTACTTC; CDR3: CASILRQVSSYEQYF
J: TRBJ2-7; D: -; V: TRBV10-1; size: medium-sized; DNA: TGCGCCAGCAGTGACAGCTACGAGCAGTACTTC; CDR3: CASSDSYEQYF
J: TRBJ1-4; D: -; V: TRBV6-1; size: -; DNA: TGTGCCAGCAGTCCCGGTCCAATCGGTGAAAAACTGTTTTTT; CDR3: CASSPGPIGEKLFF
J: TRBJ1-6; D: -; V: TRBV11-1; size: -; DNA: TGTGCCAGCAGCTTATTGAATTCACCCCTCCACTTT; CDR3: CASSLLNSPLHF
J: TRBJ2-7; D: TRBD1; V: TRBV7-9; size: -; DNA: TGTGCCAGCAGCGCGGACAGGGCAAACTACGAGCAGTACTTC; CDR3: CASSADRANYEQYF